This TCR beta chain was identified in a study of human T cells and chemical hapten exposure. For the study at large: Variation in per-sample TCR yields came mainly from small pooled library volume differences. Overall study findings and caveats: Among TCRs, those above 1 in 1000 frequency were unaffected by DPC sensitization.

The CDR3 has 14 residues. CDR1 and CDR2 (germline): MNHNS, SASEGT. V lost 4 bases and J lost 3; bases outside the gene matches: 1. Researchers extracted total RNA from unfractionated whole blood. This clonotype was seen at least ten times. Its antigen is unidentified. Individual cDNA molecules received unique molecular identifiers in the library. In the original analysis: Samples contained a median of 95,638 TCRs, with a range of roughly 23,224 to 700,000. TCRdb ran MiXCR on the reads and lists one entry per CDR3 protein. TCRdb's processing, not the authors' own work, is the source of the V and J calls. Found here are about 120,000 distinct CDR3 sequences, 6.5% to 10% of them singletons; the top ten hold just over 1.4%.

Material: whole blood. The TCR comes from a human donor in good health. Some clones in this sample may be carry-over from other donors' samples. The chain combines TRBV6-1 with TRBJ2-1; TRBD2 matches at 9 bases. The CDR3 bases are TGTGCCAGCAGTGCTAGCGGGAACTACAATGAGCAGTTCTTC. Translating gives CASSASGNYNEQFF.